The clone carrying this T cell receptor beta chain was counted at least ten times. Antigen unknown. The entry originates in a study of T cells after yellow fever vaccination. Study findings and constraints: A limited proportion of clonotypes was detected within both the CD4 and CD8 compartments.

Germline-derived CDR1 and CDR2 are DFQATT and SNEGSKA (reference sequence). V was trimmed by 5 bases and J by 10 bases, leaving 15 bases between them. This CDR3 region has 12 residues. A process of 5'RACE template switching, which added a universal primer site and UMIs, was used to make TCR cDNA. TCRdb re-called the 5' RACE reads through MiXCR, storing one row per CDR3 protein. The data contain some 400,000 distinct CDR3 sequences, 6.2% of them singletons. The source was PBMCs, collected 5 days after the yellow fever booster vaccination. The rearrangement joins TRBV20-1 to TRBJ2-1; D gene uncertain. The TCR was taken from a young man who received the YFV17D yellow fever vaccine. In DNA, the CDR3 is TGCAGTGCTCCATACCTGTCATACGAGCAGTTCTTC. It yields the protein CSAPYLSYEQFF.